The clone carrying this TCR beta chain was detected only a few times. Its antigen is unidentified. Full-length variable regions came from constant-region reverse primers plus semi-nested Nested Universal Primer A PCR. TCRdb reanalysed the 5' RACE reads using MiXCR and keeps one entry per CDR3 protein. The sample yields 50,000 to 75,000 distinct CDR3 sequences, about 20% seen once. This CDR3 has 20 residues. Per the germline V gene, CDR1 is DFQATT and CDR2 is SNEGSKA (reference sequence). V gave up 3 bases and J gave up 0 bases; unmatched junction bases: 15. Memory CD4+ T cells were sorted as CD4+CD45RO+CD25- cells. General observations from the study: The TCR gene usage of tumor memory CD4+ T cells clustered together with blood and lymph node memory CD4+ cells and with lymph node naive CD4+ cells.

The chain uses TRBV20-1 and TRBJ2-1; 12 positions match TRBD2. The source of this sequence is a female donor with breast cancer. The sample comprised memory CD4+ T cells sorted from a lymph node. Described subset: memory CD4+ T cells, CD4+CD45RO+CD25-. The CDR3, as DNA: TGCAGTGCTAGCCCACGACTAGCGGGAGCGGGACCTAGCTCCTACAATGAGCAGTTCTTC. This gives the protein CSASPRLAGAGPSSYNEQFF.